Each of the 32 T cell receptor beta chains below was sequenced from the same sample in a study of T-cell memory formation after mild COVID-19. MiXCR was run by TCRdb on the 5' RACE reads, yielding one entry per CDR3 protein. The sample lists about 350,000 distinct CDR3 sequences; approximately 22% were seen once. The specimen was PBMCs or a T cell subset sorted from them (not recorded which). The receptors derive from a man aged 18 to 29 who had mild COVID-19 (a few samples of this study predate the infection). Cell type and time point are not known.

This clonotype was detected only a few times. The chain employs TRBV27 and TRBJ2-1; perhaps TRBD2 as D (5 bases). CDR3 length: 15 residues. V lost 4 bases to trimming and J lost 7 bases, with 17 bases between them. The germline V gene encodes CDR1 MNHEY and CDR2 SMNVEV (reference sequence). The CDR3 coding sequence is TGTGCCAGCAGTTCAGGACGGCGGAGGTGGAATGAGCAGTTCTTC. Protein: CASSSGRRRWNEQFF.

This clonotype has a count of ten or more. This chain links TRBV11-2 with TRBJ2-5; possible D gene TRBD1, 5 bases. Germline assignment: CDR1 SGHAT and CDR2 FQNNGV. The CDR3 is 16 residues long. V gave up 0 bases and J gave up 3 bases, with 14 bases separating them. As DNA, the CDR3 is TGTGCCAGCAGCTTAGATAATAGGGCCAGGGAAGAGACCCAGTACTTC. It encodes CASSLDNRAREETQYF.

In this sample, this clonotype turned up many times. The chain couples TRBV5-1 to TRBJ2-1, with 7 bases identical to TRBD1. Germline assignment: CDR1 SGHRS and CDR2 YFSETQ. Losses at the gene ends were 4 bases for V and 4 bases for J; bases not matched to a gene: 11. The CDR3 runs 16 residues. This CDR3 reads CASSRQTGTEYNEQFF. In DNA form, the CDR3 reads TGCGCCAGCAGCCGCCAGACCGGGACAGAGTACAATGAGCAGTTCTTC.

This clonotype has a handful of counts. This sequence joins TRBV6-5 and TRBJ1-5; TRBD1 is a possible D gene (5 bases). Trimming shortened V by 4 bases and J by 5 bases, and 9 bases separated the two germline ends. Germline V gene data show CDR1 as MNHEY and CDR2 as SVGAGI. The CDR3 extends over 13 amino acids. As DNA, the CDR3 is TGTGCCAGCAGTTTCTTCAGGGATCAGCCCCAGCATTTT. Its translation is CASSFFRDQPQHF.

The V and J genes are TRBV20-1 and TRBJ2-1; 7 positions match TRBD2. CDR1 DFQATT and CDR2 SNEGSKA come from the germline V gene (reference sequence). J gave up 5 bases and V 1 base, and 8 bases lay outside the gene matches. The CDR3 runs to 15 residues. The CDR3, as DNA: TGCAGTGCTAGAGTCCTAGCGGCCCTGAACAATGAGCAGTTCTTC. This encodes CSARVLAALNNEQFF.

The chain links TRBV12-3 or TRBV12-4 to TRBJ1-2; D remains ambiguous. Trimming shortened V by 7 bases and J by 1 base, and 10 bases separated the two germline ends. The CDR3 spans 13 residues. CDR3 DNA: TGTGCCAGCACCCCACAGATTAACTATGGCTACACCTTC. Translating gives CASTPQINYGYTF.

The chain links TRBV6-4 to TRBJ2-7; the D is unclear. The V and J ends lost 11 bases and 3 bases respectively, with 20 bases between them. The V gene's germline CDR1 is MRHNA and CDR2 SNTAGT. CDR3 size: 14 residues. The CDR3 nucleotides read TGTGCCCCCCCGGGCCTAACTCGTGGCTACGAGCAGTACTTC. It is translated as CAPPGLTRGYEQYF.

The V gene is TRBV5-1, the J gene TRBJ1-2, with D uncertain. The V end lost 2 bases, the J end lost 7 bases, and 9 bases lay between the germline ends. Germline V gene sequence: CDR1 SGHRS, CDR2 YFSETQ. The CDR3 length is 12 residues. The CDR3 is CASSFGLSGYTF. CDR3 coding DNA: TGCGCCAGCAGCTTTGGACTAAGTGGCTACACCTTC.

This clonotype has only a few counts. The CDR3 DNA sequence: TGTGCCAGCAGCCAAGGACAGCCCGGAGAAAAACTGTTTTTT. Translated: CASSQGQPGEKLFF. V and J are TRBV3-1 and TRBJ1-4, with D perhaps matching TRBD1 (5 bases). V dropped 1 base and J dropped 8 bases, with 11 bases sitting between them. Germline V gives CDR1 LGHDT, CDR2 YNNKEL (reference sequence). There are 14 residues in the CDR3.

This clonotype showed up just a few times. The J gene is TRBJ1-1, the V gene TRBV19, with 7 bases that match TRBD1. Trimming cost V 6 bases and J 0 bases; bases outside gene matches: 4. Germline assignment: CDR1 LNHDA and CDR2 SQIVND (reference sequence). CDR3 length: 14 residues. CDR3: CASRRTGLNTEAFF. The CDR3 nucleotides read TGTGCCAGTAGGAGGACAGGCCTGAACACTGAAGCTTTCTTT.

This clonotype has just a few counts. The J gene is TRBJ1-2, the V gene TRBV7-2; D perhaps matches TRBD1 (5 bases). The CDR3 runs to 14 residues. V gave up 3 bases and J gave up 8 bases, with 16 bases separating them. Germline V gene lookup returns CDR1 SGHTA and CDR2 FQGNSA. This CDR3 is CASSLGEMLGGYTF. The CDR3 DNA sequence: TGTGCCAGCAGCTTGGGGGAGATGTTAGGGGGCTACACCTTC.

The V and J genes are TRBV5-1 and TRBJ2-1; no firm D call. Between the trimmed V and J ends, which lost 0 bases and 8 bases, there was a span of 12 bases. This CDR3 contains 14 residues. Germline CDR1 and CDR2: SGHRS and YFSETQ. CDR3 residues: CASSLGRPQDEQFF. The CDR3 DNA is TGCGCCAGCAGCTTGGGACGGCCTCAGGATGAGCAGTTCTTC.

This clonotype has only a few counts. The chain has TRBV11-2 and TRBJ2-2, with 12 bases fitting TRBD1. From germline, CDR1 is SGHAT and CDR2 FQNNGV. There are 16 residues in the CDR3. J gave up 6 bases and V 5 bases, and 7 bases lay outside the gene matches. The CDR3 DNA reads TGTGCCAGCAGCCTCCGGGGGGACAGGGGGCCCGGGGAGCTGTTTTTT. Translated, it gives CASSLRGDRGPGELFF. The entire variable domain, with the rest obtained from reference TRBV11-2 and TRBJ2-2, is as follows: EAGVAQSPRYKIIEKRQSVAFWCNPISGHATLYWYQQILGQGPKLLIQFQNNGVVDDSQLPKDRFSAERLKGVDSTLKIQPAKLEDSAVYLCASSLRGDRGPGELFFGEGSRLTVL.

Written as DNA, the CDR3 is TGTGCCAGCAGTTTAGGGGGTATAACCGGGGAGCTGTTTTTT. It encodes CASSLGGITGELFF. The rearrangement joins TRBV12-3 or TRBV12-4 to TRBJ2-2; D call uncertain. The germline V and J ends were trimmed by 1 base and 5 bases, with 8 bases remaining between them. There are 14 residues in the CDR3.

V is TRBV2 and J is TRBJ2-1; TRBD1 or TRBD2 may be the D gene (6 bases each). This CDR3 has 12 amino acids. The germline V gene has CDR1 SNHLY and CDR2 FYNNEI. The ends were cut back, 3 bases at V and 14 bases at J, with 14 bases in the middle. The CDR3 region is CASSEEGGREFF. The CDR3 DNA reads TGTGCCAGCAGTGAGGAGGGGGGCCGGGAGTTCTTC.

This chain links TRBV4-3 with TRBJ1-6; no firm D call. Trimming took 0 bases from V and 1 from J, leaving 7 bases between them. CDR3 length equals 16 residues. Per germline, CDR1 LGHNA and CDR2 YSLEER. CDR3 sequence: CASSQDAGSYNSPLHF. The CDR3 bases are TGCGCCAGCAGCCAAGATGCAGGATCCTATAATTCACCCCTCCACTTT.

This chain links TRBV7-3 with TRBJ2-3; 8 nucleotides align to TRBD2. Germline CDR1 is SGHTA and CDR2 is FQGTGA. V lost 5 bases to trimming and J lost 2 bases; unmatched junction nucleotides: 3. The CDR3 sequence is 14 residues long. This CDR3 reads CASSTGGFTDTQYF. CDR3 nucleotides: TGTGCCAGCAGCACGGGGGGGTTCACAGATACGCAGTATTTT. The variable domain in full, completed from reference TRBV7-3 and TRBJ2-3, reads GAGVSQTPSNKVTEKGKYVELRCDPISGHTALYWYRQSLGQGPEFLIYFQGTGAADDSGLPNDRFFAVRPEGSVSTLKIQRTERGDSAVYLCASSTGGFTDTQYFGPGTRLTVL.

This clonotype was detected a few times. V gene TRBV4-2 combines with J gene TRBJ2-1; the D gene is possibly TRBD2 (6 bases). CDR1 LGHNA and CDR2 YNFKEQ come from the germline V gene. CDR3 length: 15 residues. V lost 3 bases to trimming and J lost 8 bases, with 17 bases between them. This chain's CDR3 is CASSQASTRSHEQFF. CDR3 nucleotide sequence: TGTGCCAGCAGCCAGGCCTCGACTAGATCCCATGAGCAGTTCTTC.

This clonotype was seen more than once but under ten times. V usage is TRBV5-1 and J usage is TRBJ1-5, with 8 nucleotides matching TRBD1. The length of the CDR3 is 15 residues. Germline trimming cut 4 bases from V and 5 bases from J; bases unmatched to any gene: 8. In germline, CDR1 is SGHRS, CDR2 YFSETQ. This CDR3 reads CASSTTGGSHQPQHF. CDR3 bases: TGCGCCAGCAGCACTACAGGGGGATCACATCAGCCCCAGCATTTT.

This clonotype has more than one count but fewer than ten. One junction end does not reproduce the germline sequence, and a read error may be involved. The J gene is TRBJ2-3, the V gene TRBV7-7; perhaps TRBD2 as D (6 bases). Germline CDR1 and CDR2: SSHAT and FNYEAQ (reference sequence). The CDR3 consists of 14 residues. The chain's CDR3 is CASSPTGVTDTQYF. The CDR3 DNA sequence: TGTGCTAGCAGCCCCACGGGGGTCACAGATACGCAGTATTTT.

This clonotype came up a few times. This chain connects TRBV6-2 or TRBV6-3 to TRBJ2-1; no firm D call. The germline CDR1 and CDR2 sequences are MNHEY and SVGEGT. The CDR3 covers 15 residues. V lost 6 bases and J lost 1, with 13 bases in between. In DNA, the CDR3 is TGTGCCAGCAGCCACAATCCTGGTTCCTACAATGAGCAGTTCTTC. It specifies CASSHNPGSYNEQFF.

The chain uses TRBV7-9 and TRBJ1-5; unclear D gene. CDR3 length: 13 amino acids. Trimming took off 5 bases at V and 2 bases at J, with 7 bases between the two ends. Germline lookup yields CDR1 SEHNR and CDR2 FQNEAQ (reference sequence). CDR3 in DNA: TGTGCCAGCAGCGAGGGAGGCAATCAGCCCCAGCATTTT. It specifies CASSEGGNQPQHF. Full variable domain (outside the CDR3, taken from reference TRBV7-9 and TRBJ1-5): DTGVSQNPRHKITKRGQNVTFRCDPISEHNRLYWYRQTLGQGPEFLTYFQNEAQLEKSRLLSDRFSAERPKGSFSTLEIQRTEQGDSAMYLCASSEGGNQPQHFGDGTRLSIL.

This clonotype was recorded a few times. The chain has TRBV5-5 and TRBJ2-1, with no clear D. The V end lost 4 bases, the J end lost 8 bases, and 10 bases lay between the germline ends. The CDR3 has 12 amino acids. The V gene's germline CDR1 is SGHKS and CDR2 YYEKEE (reference sequence). The CDR3 DNA sequence: TGTGCCAGCAGCCTTCGGTACGATGAGCAGTTCTTC. It codes for CASSLRYDEQFF.

The chain's CDR3 is CASSPPGVRQETQYF. CDR3 sequence (DNA): TGTGCCAGCAGCCCCCCTGGAGTCCGACAAGAGACCCAGTACTTC. The chain employs TRBV7-2 and TRBJ2-5; D remains unclear. V was clipped by 5 bases and J by 2 bases, with 15 bases between them. The CDR3 length is 15 residues. The germline V gene has CDR1 SGHTA and CDR2 FQGNSA.

This clonotype was counted between two and nine times. This chain uses TRBV12-3 or TRBV12-4 with TRBJ2-5, with TRBD2 matching over 10 bases. This CDR3 contains 15 residues. V lost 3 bases to trimming and J lost 5 bases; unmatched junction nucleotides: 6. CDR3 region: CASSFSSGGAETQYF. The DNA for the CDR3 is TGTGCCAGCAGTTTCTCTAGCGGGGGTGCGGAGACCCAGTACTTC.

The chain has TRBV19 and TRBJ2-3; D is possibly TRBD2 (6 bases). Germline-derived CDR1 and CDR2 are LNHDA and SQIVND (reference sequence). V lost 6 bases, J lost 2 bases, and 9 bases lay in between. The CDR3 spans 13 residues. The CDR3 DNA sequence: TGTGCCAGTAGGGGGAGGTCCACAGATACGCAGTATTTT. It codes for CASRGRSTDTQYF.

The V call is TRBV20-1, the J call TRBJ1-6, with D maybe TRBD1 (6 bases). Germline lookup yields CDR1 DFQATT and CDR2 SNEGSKA (reference sequence). The ends were cut back, 2 bases at V and 6 bases at J, with 14 bases in the middle. The CDR3 is 15 amino acids. CDR3 DNA sequence: TGCAGTGCTAGATCCCAGACAGGCAGTAATTCACCCCTCCACTTT. This sequence encodes CSARSQTGSNSPLHF.

This clonotype was seen at least ten times. The V call is TRBV24-1, the J call TRBJ2-5; D is unclear. The V end was cut by 1 base, the J end by 5 bases, with 10 bases between. This CDR3 comprises 14 residues. Germline CDR1 reads KGHDR; CDR2 reads SFDVKD. CDR3 coding DNA: TGTGCCACCAGTGATTTCCGGACCGTGGAGACCCAGTACTTC. Amino acids: CATSDFRTVETQYF.

The rearrangement links TRBV5-5 to TRBJ2-7, with D uncertain. The V end lost 3 bases, the J end lost 4 bases, and 8 bases lay between the germline ends. CDR1 is SGHKS and CDR2 is YYEKEE in the germline V gene (reference sequence). The CDR3 runs to 12 residues. CDR3 nucleotides: TGTGCCAGCAGCTACATGGGTTACGAGCAGTACGTC. This gives the protein CASSYMGYEQYV.

This clonotype has only a few counts. The chain combines TRBV10-1 with TRBJ2-5; 9 nucleotides agree with TRBD1. V shed 8 bases and J 2 bases; nucleotides not matched to a gene: 9. Germline V gives CDR1 WNHNN, CDR2 SYGVQD (reference sequence). This CDR3 is built from 15 residues. CDR3 in amino acids: CASSGPGTGQETQYF. CDR3 in DNA: TGCGCCAGCTCCGGTCCCGGGACAGGGCAAGAGACCCAGTACTTC.

The gene calls are TRBV10-2 and TRBJ1-1, with a tentative D call TRBD1 (5 bases). Germline-derived CDR1 and CDR2 are WSHSY and SAAADI. The CDR3 loop spans 12 amino acids. Trimming shortened V by 5 bases and J by 9 bases, and 13 bases separated the two germline ends. CDR3 DNA: TGCGCCAGCAGTTCTACAGGTGCGAAAGCTTTCTTT. Its translation is CASSSTGAKAFF.

This clonotype was counted only a few times. This chain links TRBV18 with TRBJ1-2; the match to TRBD1 covers 9 bases. Trimming at V came to 5 bases and at J to 4 bases, leaving 8 bases not matched to a gene. The CDR3 has 15 amino acids. Germline V lookup: CDR1 KGHSH, CDR2 LQKENI. CDR3 DNA sequence: TGTGCCAGCTCAACCGGGACAGGGTTAATCTATGGCTACACCTTC. Protein product: CASSTGTGLIYGYTF.